Listed below are T cell receptor beta chains from one sample, sequenced in a study of PD-1 blockade in classical Hodgkin lymphoma. Clones were sequenced by immunoSEQ multiplex PCR, and TCRdb holds only the in-frame ones, with some missing. Of roughly 50,000 clones in the sample, roughly 86% are singletons; the top ten hold around 6.5%. The sample was peripheral blood mononuclear cells (PBMCs), taken before the fourth cycle of nivolumab. These receptors all come from a human donor with classical Hodgkin lymphoma. Each CDR3 is given with its conserved first and last residue. A D gene is named only where the DNA matches it firmly. Not all rows give a size; the values are once, few, many and, for expanded clones, a class.

j_call v_call d_call clone_size cdr3_nt cdr3_aa
TRBJ1-2 TRBV6-5 TRBD1 NA TGTGCCAGCACCGCCTCGGGAATTCAGGGGGCTGGCTACACCTTC CASTASGIQGAGYTF
TRBJ2-7 TRBV18 TRBD1 NA TGTGCCAGCTCACGTGGGACAGGGTTTGGGGAGCAGTACTTC CASSRGTGFGEQYF
TRBJ2-1 TRBV15 TRBD2 NA TGTGCCACCAGCAGAGCGGGAGGAGGAGATGAGCAGTTCTTC CATSRAGGGDEQFF
TRBJ1-1 TRBV28 NA NA TGTGCCAGCAGCTCCCCCCCCTCGTTACTGGCTTTCTTT CASSSPPSLLAFF
TRBJ1-1 TRBV27 TRBD1 NA TGTGCCAGCAGTGGACAGGGAACCCACACTGAAGCTTTCTTT CASSGQGTHTEAFF
TRBJ2-1 TRBV5-1 TRBD2 NA TGCGCCAGCAGCTTGGGACTAGCGGGAGCCACATACTACAATGAGCAGTTCTTC CASSLGLAGATYYNEQFF
TRBJ2-1 TRBV7-3 TRBD2 NA TGTGCCAGCAGCTTAATATCTAGCGGGAGGGTAGGGGAGCAGTTCTTC CASSLISSGRVGEQFF
TRBJ1-5 TRBV6-4 NA NA TGTGCCAGCAGGTACGATTCGGGAGTGGAGAGCAATCAGCCCCAGCATTTT CASRYDSGVESNQPQHF
TRBJ2-5 TRBV4-1 NA few TGCGCCAGCAGCCAAGAAGAGACCCAGTACTTC CASSQEETQYF
TRBJ2-5 TRBV7-2 TRBD2 NA TGTGCCAGCAGCTTGAGTTCAGCGGGGGTTCAAGAGACCCAGTACTTC CASSLSSAGVQETQYF
TRBJ2-2 TRBV5-6 TRBD1 NA TGTGCCAGCAGCTCGGACAGGTTGAACACCGGGGAGCTGTTTTTT CASSSDRLNTGELFF
TRBJ2-3 TRBV7-2 TRBD1 NA TGTGCCAGCAGCTTGGACAGGGTCGCAGATACGCAGTATTTT CASSLDRVADTQYF
TRBJ1-2 TRBV7-2 NA NA TGTGCCAGCAGCCCAGGTGGAGGACGAACAAGTGGCTACACCTTC CASSPGGGRTSGYTF
TRBJ2-7 TRBV5-1 NA NA TGCGCCAGCAGCTCGTCGACATCGAGGGGCGAGCAGTACTTC CASSSSTSRGEQYF
TRBJ1-4 TRBV27 TRBD1 NA TGTGCCAGCAGTTTGGCCGGGACAGGTGGGGAAAAACTGTTTTTT CASSLAGTGGEKLFF
TRBJ2-1 TRBV10-3 NA NA TGTGCCATCAGTGAGACTCAAGCAAGTATGGCCAATGAGCAGTTCTTC CAISETQASMANEQFF
TRBJ2-3 TRBV27 TRBD2 NA TGTGCCAGCAGTGACAAAAAAATTAGCGGGAGGGCCGTTCCACCCGATACGCAGTATTTT CASSDKKISGRAVPPDTQYF
TRBJ1-6 TRBV7-2 NA NA TGTGCCAGCACTTCCTCCTATAATTCACCCCTCCACTTT CASTSSYNSPLHF
TRBJ1-6 TRBV7-9 TRBD1 NA TGTGCCAGCAAAGGACAGGGCGGCCCCAATTCACCCCTCCACTTT CASKGQGGPNSPLHF
TRBJ2-3 TRBV7-9 NA NA TGTGCCAGCAGCTTAAGCGCTAGCACAGATACGCAGTATTTT CASSLSASTDTQYF
TRBJ2-5 TRBV2 TRBD1 NA TGTGCCAGCAGTCCCCGACAGGGGAAGGGAAAGACCCAGTACTTC CASSPRQGKGKTQYF
TRBJ1-1 TRBV27 NA NA TGTGCCAGCAGTTTGCTGGGTCACCTGAAAGTCATGAACACTGAAGCTTTCTTT CASSLLGHLKVMNTEAFF
TRBJ2-7 TRBV5-4 TRBD1 few TGTGCCAGCAGCTTACAGGGGGCCTACGAGCAGTACTTC CASSLQGAYEQYF
TRBJ2-7 TRBV27 TRBD2 NA TGTGCCAGCAGTCCCACGAGACTAGCGGGGGGTGAGCAGTACTTC CASSPTRLAGGEQYF
TRBJ2-3 TRBV7-2 NA NA TGTGCCAGCAGCTTACGGACAGGGTGGCTAGCGGGCACAGATACGCAGTATTTT CASSLRTGWLAGTDTQYF
TRBJ2-7 TRBV10-2 TRBD2 NA TGCGCCAGCAGTGAGTCCCTAGCGGGGACAGCCTACGAGCAGTACTTC CASSESLAGTAYEQYF
TRBJ1-6 TRBV9 NA NA TGTGCCAGCAGCGTAGGAGAGCTTTTAAATTCACCCCTCCACTTT CASSVGELLNSPLHF
TRBJ2-3 TRBV14 NA NA TGTGCCAGCAGCCCGGTATCAGGGGCCCAGAGCACAGATACGCAGTATTTT CASSPVSGAQSTDTQYF
TRBJ2-3 TRBV10-3 TRBD1 NA TGTGCCATGCTAAAAACAGGGGCGAGAACAGATACGCAGTATTTT CAMLKTGARTDTQYF
TRBJ2-2 TRBV4-1 TRBD2 NA TGCGCCAGCAGCCAAGTACTAGCGGGGTACACCGGGGAGCTGTTTTTT CASSQVLAGYTGELFF
TRBJ2-1 TRBV6-1 TRBD2 NA TGTGCCAGCAGTCTAGCGGGAGAGAGGTACAATGAGCAGTTCTTC CASSLAGERYNEQFF
TRBJ1-5 TRBV7-8 TRBD1 NA TGTGCCAGCAGCTCCCGGACAGGGGATCAGCCCCAGCATTTT CASSSRTGDQPQHF
TRBJ2-3 TRBV6-1 TRBD1 NA TGTGCCAGCAGCGAACAGGGGGCGAACACAGATACGCAGTATTTT CASSEQGANTDTQYF
TRBJ2-1 TRBV27 TRBD2 NA TGTGCCAGCTCGACTAGCGGATCCTACAATGAGCAGTTCTTC CASSTSGSYNEQFF
TRBJ1-5 TRBV19 NA NA TGTGCCAGTAGTATAGGAGGGGGGTTCAATCAGCCCCAGCATTTT CASSIGGGFNQPQHF
TRBJ2-1 TRBV27 TRBD2 NA TGTGCCAGCAGTACCCTTTGGAAGCGGGAGTCGGGTAATGAGCAGTTCTTC CASSTLWKRESGNEQFF
TRBJ2-1 TRBV19 TRBD2 NA TGTGCCAGTAGAGGCGGGAGTTGGAACAATGAGCAGTTCTTC CASRGGSWNNEQFF
TRBJ1-3 TRBV9 NA NA TGTGCCAGCAGCCCCGATCCGGGACAACCCCGTAGAAACACCATATATTTT CASSPDPGQPRRNTIYF
TRBJ2-5 TRBV27 NA NA TGTGCCAGCAGTTTACCGGGGGAAGAGACCCAGTACTTC CASSLPGEETQYF
TRBJ1-1 TRBV28 TRBD1 few TGTGCCAGCAGTTCCGGGACAGGGTATTGGCAGGGGGCTGAAGCTTTCTTT CASSSGTGYWQGAEAFF
TRBJ2-2 TRBV9 NA once TGTGCCAGCAGCGTCAACCGTGAGCTGTTTTTT CASSVNRELFF
TRBJ1-6 TRBV28 TRBD1 NA TGTGCCAGCAATCCCCTAGCCCCCCGACAGGGATTTCGTTCACCCCTCCACTTT CASNPLAPRQGFRSPLHF
TRBJ2-7 TRBV15 NA NA TGTGCCACCAGCGCGGGACGCCAAAACTACGAGCAGTACTTC CATSAGRQNYEQYF
TRBJ2-7 TRBV28 TRBD2 once TGTGCCAGCAGGCTACGGGGGGGCCTAAGTCGCTACGAGCAGTACTTC CASRLRGGLSRYEQYF
TRBJ1-4 TRBV18 TRBD1 NA TGTGCCAGCTCATTACAGGGGGAACTGTTTTTT CASSLQGELFF
TRBJ2-3 TRBV5-1 NA NA TGCGCCAGCAGAACCACGATGGGCGCGGTCGGGGATACGCAGTATTTT CASRTTMGAVGDTQYF
TRBJ2-3 TRBV9 NA once TGTGCCAGCAGCACCCCGTCGGGTAGCACAGATACGCAGTATTTT CASSTPSGSTDTQYF
TRBJ2-5 TRBV6-1 NA once TGTGCCAGCAGTGAAGTGGGTTGGGGAGAGACCCAGTACTTC CASSEVGWGETQYF
TRBJ1-1 TRBV6-1 NA NA TGTGCCAGCAGTGAAGTTATAGCAGCCATGAACACTGAAGCTTTCTTT CASSEVIAAMNTEAFF
TRBJ1-4 TRBV28 NA NA TGTGCCAGCAGTTCACTCAAGGCTGCAACTAATGAAAAACTGTTTTTT CASSSLKAATNEKLFF
TRBJ2-5 TRBV28 NA NA TGTGCCAGCAGTTTCGGGATTCGGGTCCAAGAGACCCAGTACTTC CASSFGIRVQETQYF
TRBJ1-1 TRBV5-6 TRBD1 NA TGTGCCAGCAGCCGGGACAGGGGGACTGAAGCTTTCTTT CASSRDRGTEAFF
TRBJ2-2 TRBV6-6 TRBD2 once TGTGCCAGCAGTTACTCGGATAGCGGGAGGGCCGGGGAGCTGTTTTTT CASSYSDSGRAGELFF
TRBJ2-7 TRBV7-2 NA NA TGTGCCAGCAGCTTAGATCCCCTCCGGGGGGAGCAGTACTTC CASSLDPLRGEQYF